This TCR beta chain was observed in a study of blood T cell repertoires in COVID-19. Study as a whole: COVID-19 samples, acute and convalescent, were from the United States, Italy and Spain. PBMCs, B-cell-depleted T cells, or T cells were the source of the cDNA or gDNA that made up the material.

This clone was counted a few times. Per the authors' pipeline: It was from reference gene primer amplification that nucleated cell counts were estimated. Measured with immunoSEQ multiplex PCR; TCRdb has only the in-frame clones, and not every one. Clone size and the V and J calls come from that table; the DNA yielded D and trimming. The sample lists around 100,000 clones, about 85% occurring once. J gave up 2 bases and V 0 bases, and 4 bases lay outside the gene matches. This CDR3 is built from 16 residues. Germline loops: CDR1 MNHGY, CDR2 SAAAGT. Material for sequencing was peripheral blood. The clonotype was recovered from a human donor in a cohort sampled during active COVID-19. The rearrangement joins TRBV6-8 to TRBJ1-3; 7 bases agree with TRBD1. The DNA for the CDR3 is TGTGCCAGCAGTTACTCGCTGACAGGGCCTGGAAACACCATATATTTT. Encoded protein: CASSYSLTGPGNTIYF.